This T cell receptor (beta chain) derives from a study of blood T cell repertoires in COVID-19. About the study: COVID-19 samples from acute and convalescent phases originated in the United States, Italy and Spain. T cells, B-cell-depleted T cells, or PBMCs supplied cDNA or gDNA.

Patients at the Seattle site were enrolled during active infection and followed longitudinally. In the original processing: Estimation of nucleated cell counts was performed using reference gene primer amplification. The assay was immunoSEQ multiplex PCR, and TCRdb's table has in-frame clones only and misses some. V and J calls and clone size are as listed in that table; D and trimming were resolved from the DNA. Of some 180,000 clones listed, approximately 84% were seen once; the top ten hold about 2.7%. The CDR3 totals 17 residues. Germline CDR1 reads SGHVS; CDR2 reads FQNEAQ. Unmatched junction bases numbered 10, after V lost 1 base and J lost 3 bases.

The clonotype was recovered from a woman of 80 years or more with COVID-19, enrolled during active disease. The rearrangement uses TRBV7-8 and TRBJ2-7; 9 nucleotides line up with TRBD2. Material: peripheral blood. CDR3 coding DNA: TGTGCCAGCAGCTTAGTTATCAGGCCTAGCGGGAACTACGAGCAGTACTTC. It specifies CASSLVIRPSGNYEQYF.